This TCR beta chain was retrieved from a study of blood T cells in healthy people across ages. The CDR3 spans 16 residues. CDR1 and CDR2 from the germline V gene are SEHNR and FQNEAQ (reference sequence). V dropped 6 bases and J dropped 3; count of bases not matched to a gene: 14. In this sample, this clonotype turned up once. Antigen specificity is unknown. Through a sample-barcoded 5' primer and a J-beta primer mix, a second PCR was run for roughly 7 to 12 cycles. Every cDNA molecule bore a tag from a template-switch adaptor containing 12 random nucleotides. TCRdb itself ran the 5' RACE reads through MiXCR, one entry per CDR3 protein. The sample lists 980,000 or so distinct CDR3 sequences; about 44% were seen once. Individuals who donated were healthy Caucasians from Russia aged about 6 to 100. Points from the study as a whole: Roughly linearly, TCR beta diversity per million T cells fell as age increased.

V gene TRBV7-9 combines with J gene TRBJ2-7, with 7 bases lining up with TRBD1. The sample taken for sequencing was blood. The clonotype originates from a man in his thirties or forties in good health. The CDR3 loop is CASSPEVGTVDYEQYF. In DNA form, the CDR3 reads TGTGCCAGCAGTCCGGAGGTTGGGACAGTGGACTACGAGCAGTACTTC.